This is a list of T cell receptor beta chains from one sample in a study of cytomegalovirus exposure and HLA in healthy donors. Sequenced by immunoSEQ multiplex PCR; TCRdb stores in-frame clones only, minus some. This table holds 100,000 or so clones, approximately 90% found once. Sequencing was performed on PBMCs. These TCRs come from a woman aged 18-29 years in good health and CMV-seropositive. Both conserved end residues are part of each CDR3.

>TRBJ1-2|TRBV28
CASSPGTGAANYGYTF
>TRBJ1-5|TRBV6-4
CASSPTEGSGWPQHF
>TRBJ2-7|TRBV7-9
CASRSTSGSYEQYF
>TRBJ2-1|TRBV7-3
CASSFGSGRDNEQFF
>TRBJ2-5|TRBV4-1
CASSQGQVETQYF
>TRBJ2-3|TRBV10-1
CASSDGGISDTQYF
>TRBJ2-1|TRBV9
CASSGVGGGYNEQFF
>TRBJ1-2|TRBV2
CASSGQVSNYGYTF
>TRBJ1-3|TRBV5-4
CASSRWNSWTGANTIYF
>TRBJ2-3|TRBV9
CASSISGGSADTQYF
>TRBJ2-1|TRBV7-2
CASSFRGNSNEQFF
>TRBJ1-6|TRBV7-6
CASSLGRAGGNSPLHF
>TRBJ2-7|TRBV11-1
CASSRMREIGEQYF
>TRBJ1-4|TRBV19
CASSNHRTGNEKLFF
>TRBJ1-2|TRBV28
CASSITGFGGYTF
>TRBJ2-3|TRBV5-4
CASSQLWRAGRLMGTDTQYF
>TRBJ1-1|TRBV10-3
CAISELRPSLNTEAFF
>TRBJ1-2|TRBV5-4
CASSADQGGYGYTF
>TRBJ1-1|TRBV7-9
CASSFGTGNTEAFF
>TRBJ2-7|TRBV28
CAGGVGYEQYF
>TRBJ1-5|TRBV27
CASSLRTGAQPQHF
>TRBJ1-5|TRBV21-1
CASSSRSGTGNQPQHF
>TRBJ1-6|TRBV5-1
CASRSGLSSYNSPLHF
>TRBJ2-7|TRBV5-6
CASSWAGVAGGLFAYEQYF
>TRBJ2-7|TRBV11-2
CASSLAGTTYEQYF
>TRBJ1-2|TRBV6-5
CASSSLAGGNYGYTF
>TRBJ1-1|TRBV18
CASSPPAGAVDEAFF
>TRBJ2-3|TRBV30
CAWNRDRGDTQYF
>TRBJ2-1|TRBV27
CASSPWTGGFNEQFF
>TRBJ1-1|TRBV5-6
CASSPGGNTEAFF
>TRBJ2-7|TRBV19
CASSPGYEQYF
>TRBJ1-2|TRBV11-1
CASSQRDSLGYTF
>TRBJ2-7|TRBV5-1
CASSLPVSDEQYF
>TRBJ2-7|TRBV28
CASSWTGSNYEQYF
>TRBJ2-4|TRBV29-1
CSVATGKNIQYF
>TRBJ2-7|TRBV29-1
CSVESPAAYEQYF
>TRBJ2-3|TRBV12-5
CASGLVTLGGSTDTQYF
>TRBJ1-1|TRBV2
CASSVQGRNTEAFF
>TRBJ1-4|TRBV27
CASSLVSRIHNEKLFF
>TRBJ2-3|TRBV6-1
CASSEGTGITDTQYF
>TRBJ1-3|TRBV19
CASSITTLQGSGNTIYF
>TRBJ2-7|TRBV7-8
CASSFGDSNSYEQYF
>TRBJ2-1|TRBV5-1
CASSLVTGGYNEQFF
>TRBJ1-2|TRBV30
CAWRDRVSGGYTF
>TRBJ2-1|TRBV28
CASRLAGSYNEQFF
>TRBJ2-1|TRBV6-5
CASKSSGSSYNEQFF
>TRBJ1-5|TRBV28
CASSRGPQHF
>TRBJ2-7|TRBV28
CASSTIWGQQYF